Sequencing of this T cell receptor beta chain was carried out in a study of shared clonotypes between healthy human individuals. After removal of 4 bases from V and 9 bases from J, the junction contained 7 bases not matched to a gene. The CDR3 is made up of 14 amino acids. The germline gives CDR1 LNHDA, CDR2 SQIVND (reference sequence). The assay was carried out at the deep level. Clones were read by immunoSEQ multiplex PCR, and TCRdb kept only the in-frame ones, dropping some. The sample shows around 2.1 million clones, approximately 94% of them seen only once. Naivety among CD8 cells was defined by CD45RO negativity and positive CCR7 selection, thereby excluding terminally differentiated effector memory CD45RA+ cells.

The sample comprised naive CD8+ T cells from PBMCs. The clonotype was recovered from a man younger than 35 in good health. Some clones in this sample may be carry-over from other donors' samples. V gene TRBV19 combines with J gene TRBJ2-1, with 9 bases fitting TRBD2. CDR3 in amino acids: CASSNRREGIEQFF. The CDR3 nucleotides are TGTGCCAGTAGTAATAGGCGGGAGGGTATTGAGCAGTTCTTC.